A single sample is the source of the 17 T cell receptor beta chains below, sequenced in a study of T cell responses to AZD1222 COVID-19 vaccine. Produced via immunoSEQ multiplex PCR; TCRdb's table is partial and in-frame only. The table includes some 63,000 clones, roughly 84% detected once. The sequenced sample was peripheral blood, obtained on day 0 of AZD1222 vaccination. The receptor source for this set is an adult in good health.

This clone was counted once. J is TRBJ2-7 and V is TRBV4-3, with D possibly TRBD1 on 5 matching bases. CDR3 length equals 16 residues. Trimming pared 0 bases from V and 9 bases from J, leaving 21 bases between. Looked up from germline, CDR1 is LGHNA and CDR2 is YSLEER. CDR3 protein: CASSQEQGREGHGQYF. The CDR3 DNA sequence: TGCGCCAGCAGCCAAGAGCAGGGCAGGGAAGGGCATGGGCAGTACTTC.

The rearrangement links TRBV24-1 to TRBJ1-1, with a weak D call TRBD1 (6 bases). Germline V CDR1 and CDR2: KGHDR, SFDVKD. V lost 3 bases and J lost 4, with 14 bases in between. There are 15 residues in the CDR3. The chain's CDR3 is CATSDGGRAPTEAFF. The CDR3 DNA is TGTGCCACCAGTGATGGGGGGCGAGCCCCCACTGAAGCTTTCTTT.

The V gene is TRBV2, the J gene TRBJ2-2; no reliable D call. This CDR3 region has 15 residues. The V end was cut by 8 bases, the J end by 4 bases, with 17 bases between. The germline gives CDR1 SNHLY, CDR2 FYNNEI. The CDR3: CASGRSGMGTGELFF. CDR3 DNA sequence: TGTGCCAGCGGCCGGTCGGGTATGGGCACCGGGGAGCTGTTTTTT.

DNA for the CDR3: TGTGCCAGCAGCTTACAGGCGGGAGTGTGGGATGAGCAGTTCTTC. This gives the protein CASSLQAGVWDEQFF. The chain has TRBV7-2 and TRBJ2-1; TRBD2 matches 7 bases. CDR1 SGHTA and CDR2 FQGNSA come from the germline V gene. The CDR3 length is 15 residues. V shed 2 bases and J 8 bases; nucleotides not matched to a gene: 9.

This sequence joins TRBV4-3 and TRBJ1-2, with TRBD1 identical over 10 bases. CDR1 and CDR2 (germline): LGHNA, YSLEER. Losses at the gene ends were 4 bases for V and 2 bases for J; bases not matched to a gene: 4. The CDR3 is 15 amino acids. Here the CDR3 DNA reads TGCGCCAGCAGCCCGGGGACAGGGGACAACTATGGCTACACCTTC. The encoded protein is CASSPGTGDNYGYTF.

A single count supports this clone. V is TRBV5-4 and J is TRBJ2-5, with TRBD2 as a possible D gene (5 bases). CDR1 SGHNT and CDR2 YYREEE come from the germline V gene (reference sequence). The CDR3 extends over 12 amino acids. Deletions cut 4 bases from V and 14 bases from J, with 18 bases between. CDR3 in DNA: TGTGCCAGCAGCCTAGAACTGGGAGCGCGTTACTTC. It specifies CASSLELGARYF.

With regard to this clone: Other DNA sequences within the sample encode an identical CDR3. The rearrangement uses TRBV6-4 and TRBJ1-6, with D uncertain. Trimming stripped 4 bases from V and 7 bases from J, with 11 bases between. The CDR3 sequence is 14 residues long. The V gene's germline CDR1 is MRHNA and CDR2 SNTAGT. CDR3 protein: CASSVSPGNSPLHF. The CDR3 region has the DNA TGTGCCAGCAGTGTTAGCCCAGGAAATTCACCCCTCCACTTT.

The rearrangement uses TRBV5-4 and TRBJ2-7; D is uncertain. The CDR3 totals 13 residues. Germline-derived CDR1 and CDR2 are SGHNT and YYREEE (reference sequence). Deletions cut 3 bases from V and 5 bases from J, with 12 bases between. For the CDR3, the DNA is TGTGCCAGCAGCTCACATTCCACCCACGAGCAGTACTTC. Translated: CASSSHSTHEQYF.

This clone was recorded a few times. This chain connects TRBV5-4 to TRBJ1-3; D gene uncertain. V gave up 4 bases and J gave up 0 bases, with 11 bases separating them. This CDR3 is 15 amino acids long. Germline V gene data show CDR1 as SGHNT and CDR2 as YYREEE (reference sequence). The CDR3 loop reads CASSNVRDSGNTIYF. The DNA of the CDR3 is TGTGCCAGCAGCAATGTTCGGGACTCTGGAAACACCATATATTTT. Combining the CDR3 with reference TRBV5-4 and TRBJ1-3 gives the whole variable domain ETGVTQSPTHLIKTRGQQVTLRCSSQSGHNTVSWYQQALGQGPQFIFQYYREEENGRGNFPPRFSGLQFPNYSSELNVNALELDDSALYLCASSNVRDSGNTIYFGEGSWLTVV.

The genes are TRBV27 and TRBJ2-1; 9 bases are shared with TRBD2. The CDR3 loop spans 18 amino acids. J was trimmed by 8 bases and V by 5 bases; bases with no gene match: 19. Germline V gene lookup returns CDR1 MNHEY and CDR2 SMNVEV (reference sequence). The CDR3 coding sequence is TGTGCCAGCAGTGGGACCGGGACTAGCAGACAGAGGCTCGATGAGCAGTTCTTC. This sequence encodes CASSGTGTSRQRLDEQFF.

V is TRBV10-3 and J is TRBJ2-1, with TRBD2 matching over 13 bases. The CDR3 sequence is 16 residues long. V trimming: 3 bases; J trimming: 8 bases; junction bases outside the gene matches: 7. Looked up from germline, CDR1 is ENHRY and CDR2 is SYGVKD. CDR3 in DNA: TGTGCCATCAGTGATTTCGGGACTAGCGGGGATGATGAGCAGTTCTTC. Its translation: CAISDFGTSGDDEQFF.

V and J are TRBV7-5 and TRBJ1-5; the listed D gene, TRBD1, was not tested against the DNA. TRBV7-5 is assigned pseudogene status. The length of the CDR3 is 17 residues. The CDR3 sequence is CVRSLPLTGWSNQPQHF. CDR3 bases: TGTGTCAGAAGCTTACCCCTGACAGGGTGGAGCAATCAGCCCCAGCATTTT.

The chain carries TRBV30 and TRBJ1-3; TRBD1 might be the D (5 bases). The germline V and J ends were trimmed by 0 bases and 4 bases, with 22 bases remaining between them. Germline V gene data show CDR1 as GTSNPN and CDR2 as SVGIG (reference sequence). This CDR3 is 18 amino acids long. CDR3 protein: CAWSVRGRWGSGGNTIYF. CDR3 nucleotide sequence: TGTGCCTGGAGTGTAAGGGGCCGTTGGGGGTCGGGAGGAAACACCATATATTTT.

The rearrangement links TRBV12-3 or TRBV12-4 to TRBJ2-7, with D hard to call. Trimming pared 2 bases from V and 5 bases from J, leaving 10 bases between. The CDR3 covers 13 residues. This CDR3 reads CASSLQVFHEQYF. For the CDR3, the DNA is TGTGCCAGCAGTTTACAGGTTTTCCACGAGCAGTACTTC.

This chain uses TRBV7-2 with TRBJ1-4; D is possibly TRBD1 (5 bases). The CDR3 consists of 16 residues. V was cut by 3 bases and J by 6 bases, with 17 bases left in between. Germline V gives CDR1 SGHTA, CDR2 FQGNSA. CDR3 in DNA: TGTGCCAGCAGCTTGGGTCAGGGTGGAGGGTATGAAAAACTGTTTTTT. The encoded protein is CASSLGQGGGYEKLFF. The whole variable domain, filled in from reference TRBV7-2 and TRBJ1-4, reads GAGVSQSPSNKVTEKGKDVELRCDPISGHTALYWYRQSLGQGLEFLIYFQGNSAPDKSGLPSDRFSAERTGGSVSTLTIQRTQQEDSAVYLCASSLGQGGGYEKLFFGSGTQLSVL.

V usage is TRBV10-2 and J usage is TRBJ2-2; 9 bases agree with TRBD1. The CDR3 runs to 15 residues. Germline CDR1 WSHSY, CDR2 SAAADI. V gave up 0 bases and J gave up 6 bases; unmatched junction bases: 2. This CDR3 reads CASSESGQGSGELFF. CDR3 DNA sequence: TGCGCCAGCAGTGAGTCGGGACAGGGATCCGGGGAGCTGTTTTTT.

CDR3 region: CSGLMGSNTEAFF. CDR3 sequence (DNA): TGCAGCGGCTTAATGGGATCGAACACTGAAGCTTTCTTT. The V call is TRBV29-1, the J call TRBJ1-1; no definite D call. The CDR3 consists of 13 residues. V gave up 7 bases and J gave up 1 base, with 13 bases separating them. The germline V gene encodes CDR1 SQVTM and CDR2 ANQGSEA.